Presented here are 7 T cell receptor beta chains from one specimen sequenced in a study of T cell changes during pregnancy in multiple sclerosis. The assay was immunoSEQ multiplex PCR, and TCRdb's table has in-frame clones only and misses some. The sample includes 15,000 to 20,000 clones, approximately 88% of them seen just once. Sequenced here: CD8+ T cells from peripheral blood mononuclear cells, sampled in the third trimester of pregnancy. The source of these receptors is a female donor in good health, enrolled as a control in a pregnancy study.

This chain uses TRBV11-2 with TRBJ2-5, with D perhaps matching TRBD2 (7 bases). This CDR3 is built from 16 residues. The ends were cut back, 7 bases at V and 5 bases at J, with 23 bases in the middle. Per the germline V gene, CDR1 is SGHAT and CDR2 is FQNNGV. The CDR3 loop is CASTLGEGGAGETQYF. The DNA of the CDR3 is TGTGCCAGCACCCTAGGCGAAGGGGGGGCGGGGGAGACCCAGTACTTC.

The chain couples TRBV4-3 to TRBJ2-7, with TRBD1 identical over 8 bases. The CDR3 covers 14 residues. Germline V gives CDR1 LGHNA, CDR2 YSLEER. J lost 3 bases, V lost 6 bases, and 7 bases had no gene match. The CDR3 coding sequence is TGCGCCAGCAGTCCCGGGACAGGCAACTACGAGCAGTACTTC. It yields the protein CASSPGTGNYEQYF.

A few counts support this clone. V and J are TRBV30 and TRBJ1-5; the D is unclear. The CDR3 covers 15 residues. Germline-derived CDR1 and CDR2 are GTSNPN and SVGIG (reference sequence). Trimming left V 2 bases short and J 2 bases short, with 13 bases between. The CDR3 sequence is CAWSLRGLGNQPQHF. The CDR3 DNA is TGTGCCTGGAGTCTGCGGGGATTAGGCAATCAGCCCCAGCATTTT.

V is TRBV10-2 and J is TRBJ1-2; 8 bases are shared with TRBD1. The CDR3 is 13 residues long. J was trimmed by 6 bases and V by 7 bases; bases with no gene match: 7. The germline V gene has CDR1 WSHSY and CDR2 SAAADI. The chain's CDR3 is CASTDRGKDGYTF. CDR3 DNA: TGCGCCAGCACCGACAGGGGAAAGGATGGCTACACCTTC.

This chain connects TRBV15 to TRBJ2-2; tentatively, D is TRBD1 (6 bases). The germline CDR1 and CDR2 sequences are LNHNV and YYDKDF (reference sequence). The germline V and J ends were trimmed by 2 bases and 0 bases, with 13 bases remaining between them. This CDR3 contains 17 residues. This chain's CDR3 is CATSRSWTETNTGELFF. DNA of the CDR3: TGTGCCACCAGCAGATCCTGGACAGAAACGAACACCGGGGAGCTGTTTTTT.

The chain recombines TRBV27 with TRBJ1-5, with 7 bases matching TRBD1. Losses at the gene ends were 5 bases for V and 5 bases for J; bases not matched to a gene: 9. The CDR3 covers 15 residues. Germline CDR1 and CDR2: MNHEY and SMNVEV (reference sequence). For the CDR3, the DNA is TGTGCCAGCAGTCTCACGACAGGGTCCTATCAGCCCCAGCATTTT. Amino acids: CASSLTTGSYQPQHF.

The chain uses TRBV7-9 and TRBJ2-6; maybe TRBD1 (6 bases). The CDR3 is 16 residues long. CDR1 SEHNR and CDR2 FQNEAQ come from the germline V gene (reference sequence). V lost 5 bases and J 4 bases, leaving 15 bases between the germline ends. The CDR3 bases are TGTGCCAGCAGCGTAGGGGGAGCCCTCGGGGCCAACGTCCTGACTTTC. It encodes CASSVGGALGANVLTF.